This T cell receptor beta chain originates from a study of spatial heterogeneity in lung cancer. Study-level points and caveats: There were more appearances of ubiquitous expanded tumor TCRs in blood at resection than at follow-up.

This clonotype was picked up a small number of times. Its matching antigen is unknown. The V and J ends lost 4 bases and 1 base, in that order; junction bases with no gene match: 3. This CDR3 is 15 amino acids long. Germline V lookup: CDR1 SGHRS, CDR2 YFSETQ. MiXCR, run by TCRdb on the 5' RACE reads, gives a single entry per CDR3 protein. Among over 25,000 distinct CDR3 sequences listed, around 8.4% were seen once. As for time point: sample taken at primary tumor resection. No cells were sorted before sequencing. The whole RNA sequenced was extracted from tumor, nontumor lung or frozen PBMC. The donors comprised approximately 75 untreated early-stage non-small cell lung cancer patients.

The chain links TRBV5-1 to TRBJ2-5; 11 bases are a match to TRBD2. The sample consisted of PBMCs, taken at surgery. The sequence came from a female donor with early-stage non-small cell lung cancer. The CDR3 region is CASSLTSGAQETQYF. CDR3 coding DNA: TGCGCCAGCAGCCTGACTAGCGGGGCCCAAGAGACCCAGTACTTC.